Below, one T cell receptor (beta chain) is given with its context. As yet, its antigen is unknown. The data were obtained in a study of T cell responses to AZD1222 COVID-19 vaccine. General study findings and limits: Clonal diversity may have been underestimated, and the donors were mostly white British, with more females than males. AZD1222 recipients seropositive at baseline numbered only six or seven. None of the repertoires were sampled until the peak T cell response had passed. Spike was spanned by vaccine-associated CD4 TCRs, with dominance at 160-218 and 743-854.

From germline, CDR1 is MNHEY and CDR2 SMNVEV (reference sequence). The CDR3 runs to 14 residues. After removal of 6 bases from V and 4 bases from J, the junction contained 5 bases not matched to a gene. The repertoire was sequenced with immunoSEQ multiplex PCR; TCRdb's copy has only in-frame clones and lacks some. Here the sample spans more than 140,000 clones, approximately 90% being singletons. The receptor was isolated from an adult in good health. This chain connects TRBV27 to TRBJ2-2; 7 bases are shared with TRBD1. Sequences were derived from peripheral blood, sampled on day 0 of AZD1222 vaccination. In DNA form, the CDR3 reads TGTGCCAGCAGAACAACAGGGGCCACCGGGGAGCTGTTTTTT. Its protein product is CASRTTGATGELFF.